This TCR beta chain emerged from a study of T-cell memory formation after mild COVID-19. In this sample, this clonotype turned up a few times. No antigen is known for it. Overall study results and limits: CD4+ contracting clones lay mainly in CM and EM, CD8+ ones in EMRA.

TCR alpha and TCR beta cDNA libraries carrying sample barcodes and UMIs came from 5'RACE with constant-segment primers. In TCRdb, the 5' RACE reads were re-called with MiXCR into one record per CDR3 protein. The sample contains 210,000 or so distinct CDR3 sequences, around 27% of which appear only once. Sequenced input: PBMCs or a T cell subset sorted from them (not recorded which). This clonotype was obtained from an adult woman who had mild COVID-19 (a few samples of this study predate the infection). Cell type and time point are not known.

This CDR3 is CASSTRAGLPSGANVLTF. The CDR3 bases are TGTGCCAGCAGCACAAGGGCGGGGCTCCCCTCTGGGGCCAACGTCCTGACTTTC. This chain links TRBV7-3 with TRBJ2-6; the D gene is possibly TRBD2 (6 bases). Germline V CDR1 and CDR2: SGHTA, FQGTGA. Trimming removed 5 bases from V and 0 bases from J, with 17 bases in between. CDR3 length equals 18 residues.